A single sample is the source of the 8 T cell receptor beta chains below, sequenced in a study of blood T cell repertoires in COVID-19. Assay: immunoSEQ multiplex PCR; the TCRdb copy retains only in-frame clones and omits some. The repertoire holds around 63,000 clones, with around four fifths as singletons. The sample consisted of peripheral blood. The receptor source for this set is a woman in her seventies with acute or convalescent COVID-19.

J is TRBJ2-2 and V is TRBV9; tentative D call: TRBD2 (6 bases). The germline V gene encodes CDR1 SGDLS and CDR2 YYNGEE. The CDR3 is 19 residues long. Between the trimmed V and J ends, which lost 4 bases and 3 bases, there was a span of 25 bases. CDR3 sequence: CASSSPDVALATHTGELFF. The CDR3, as DNA: TGTGCCAGCAGCTCCCCCGATGTGGCTCTAGCGACTCACACCGGGGAGCTGTTTTTT.

The chain combines TRBV29-1 with TRBJ1-5; 9 nucleotides align to TRBD1. The junction had 5 bases not matched to a gene; V was cut back by 6 bases and J by 2 bases. The CDR3 sequence is 14 residues long. Germline loops: CDR1 SQVTM, CDR2 ANQGSEA. The CDR3 loop is CSVRDRDGNQPQHF. In DNA form, the CDR3 reads TGCAGCGTGAGGGACAGGGACGGCAATCAGCCCCAGCATTTT.

For the CDR3, the DNA is TGTGCCAGCAGCTTAGGGACAAATTCACCCCTCCACTTT. Translation gives CASSLGTNSPLHF. This chain links TRBV7-9 with TRBJ1-6, with TRBD1 as a possible D gene (5 bases). Germline V gives CDR1 SEHNR, CDR2 FQNEAQ (reference sequence). This CDR3 comprises 13 residues. The V and J ends lost 1 base and 7 bases respectively, with 5 bases between them.

The chain recombines TRBV9 with TRBJ2-1, with D maybe TRBD1 (5 bases). The CDR3 loop spans 13 amino acids. CDR1 SGDLS and CDR2 YYNGEE come from the germline V gene. Trimming took 2 bases from V and 10 from J, leaving 13 bases between them. CDR3 nucleotides: TGTGCCAGCAGCGTTTACATGTGGGGCGAGCAGTTCTTC. It yields the protein CASSVYMWGEQFF.

This clone was seen more than once but under ten times. This chain joins TRBV28 and TRBJ1-6; a weak D match, TRBD1 (5 bases). The CDR3 has 13 residues. Between the trimmed V and J ends, which lost 3 bases and 10 bases, there was a span of 10 bases. CDR1 and CDR2 from the germline V gene are MDHEN and SYDVKM. The CDR3 nucleotides read TGTGCCAGCAGTTTCAGGGATGGGTCACCCCTCCACTTT. Its protein is CASSFRDGSPLHF.

This clone was seen only once. The chain employs TRBV6-5 and TRBJ1-2; D perhaps matches TRBD1 (5 bases). The CDR3 is made up of 13 amino acids. V lost 6 bases and J lost 8, with 16 bases in between. Germline V CDR1 and CDR2: MNHEY, SVGAGI. The CDR3, as DNA: TGTGCCAGCAGCTCGGCTGGGGGGGAGGGCTACACCTTC. It yields the protein CASSSAGGEGYTF.

The gene calls are TRBV11-1 and TRBJ1-2, with 8 bases aligning to TRBD1. V gave up 1 base and J gave up 8 bases; unmatched junction bases: 6. Germline CDR1 reads SGHAT; CDR2 reads FQDESV (reference sequence). CDR3 size: 14 residues. The CDR3 loop is CASSLEDRARGYTF. In nucleotides, the CDR3 is TGTGCCAGCAGCTTAGAGGACAGGGCGCGCGGCTACACCTTC.

This clone appeared a few times. V gene TRBV4-1 combines with J gene TRBJ2-5, with TRBD2 as a possible D gene (6 bases). This CDR3 region has 15 residues. Germline values: CDR1 MGHRA, CDR2 YSYEKL. V lost 2 bases, J lost 2 bases, and 12 bases lay in between. Here the CDR3 reads CASSQPGVTQETQYF. CDR3 coding DNA: TGCGCCAGCAGCCAACCGGGGGTAACTCAAGAGACCCAGTACTTC.